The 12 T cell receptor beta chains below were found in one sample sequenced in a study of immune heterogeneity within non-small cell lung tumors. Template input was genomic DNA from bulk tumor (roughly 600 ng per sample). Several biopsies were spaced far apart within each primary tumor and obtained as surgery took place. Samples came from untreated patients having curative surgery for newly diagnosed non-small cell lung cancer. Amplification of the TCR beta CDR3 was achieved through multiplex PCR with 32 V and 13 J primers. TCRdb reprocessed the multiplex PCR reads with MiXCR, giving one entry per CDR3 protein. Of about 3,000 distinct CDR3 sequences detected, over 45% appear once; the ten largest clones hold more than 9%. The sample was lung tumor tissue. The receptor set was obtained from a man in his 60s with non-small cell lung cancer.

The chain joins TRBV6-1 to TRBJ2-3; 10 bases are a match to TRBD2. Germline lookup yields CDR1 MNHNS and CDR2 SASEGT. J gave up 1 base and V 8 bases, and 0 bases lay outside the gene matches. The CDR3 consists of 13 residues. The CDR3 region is CASGLAGTDTQYF. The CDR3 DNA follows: TGTGCCAGCGGACTAGCGGGCACAGATACGCAGTATTTT.

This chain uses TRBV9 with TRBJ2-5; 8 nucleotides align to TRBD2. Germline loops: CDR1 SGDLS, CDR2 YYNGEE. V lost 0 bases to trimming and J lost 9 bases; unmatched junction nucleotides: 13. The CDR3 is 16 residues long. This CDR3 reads CASSVAPQLAVGAQYF. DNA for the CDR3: TGTGCCAGCAGCGTAGCCCCGCAACTAGCGGTGGGGGCCCAGTACTTC.

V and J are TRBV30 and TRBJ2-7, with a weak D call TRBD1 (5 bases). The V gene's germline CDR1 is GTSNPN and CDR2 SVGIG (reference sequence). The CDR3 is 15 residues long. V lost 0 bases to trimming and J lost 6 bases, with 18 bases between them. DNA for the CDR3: TGTGCCTGGAGTGTACATTCGCAGGGAAATTCCGAGCAGTACTTC. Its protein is CAWSVHSQGNSEQYF. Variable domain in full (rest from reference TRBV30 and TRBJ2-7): SQTIHQWPATLVQPVGSPLSLECTVEGTSNPNLYWYRQAAGRGLQLLFYSVGIGQISSEVPQNLSASRPQDRQFILSSKKLLLSDSGFYLCAWSVHSQGNSEQYFGPGTRLTVT.

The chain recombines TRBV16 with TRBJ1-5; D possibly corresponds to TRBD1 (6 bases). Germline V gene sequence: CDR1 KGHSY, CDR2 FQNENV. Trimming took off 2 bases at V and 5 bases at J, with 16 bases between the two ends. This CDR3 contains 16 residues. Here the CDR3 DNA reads TGTGCCAGCAGCCAAGCGGGGCGGACAGAGGATCAGCCCCAGCATTTT. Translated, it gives CASSQAGRTEDQPQHF.

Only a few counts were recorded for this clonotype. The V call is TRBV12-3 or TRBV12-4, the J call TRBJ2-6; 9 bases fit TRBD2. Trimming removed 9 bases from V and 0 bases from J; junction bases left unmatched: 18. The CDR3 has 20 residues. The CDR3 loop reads CASTVRAALAGSSGANVLTF. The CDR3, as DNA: TGTGCCAGTACTGTCCGGGCAGCCCTAGCGGGAAGCTCTGGGGCCAACGTCCTGACTTTC.

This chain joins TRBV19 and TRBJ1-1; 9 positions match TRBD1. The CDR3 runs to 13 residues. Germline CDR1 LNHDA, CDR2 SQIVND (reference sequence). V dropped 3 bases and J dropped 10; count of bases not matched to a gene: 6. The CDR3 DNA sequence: TGTGCCAGTAGTATCGGGACAGGGCTATTAGCTTTCTTT. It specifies CASSIGTGLLAFF.

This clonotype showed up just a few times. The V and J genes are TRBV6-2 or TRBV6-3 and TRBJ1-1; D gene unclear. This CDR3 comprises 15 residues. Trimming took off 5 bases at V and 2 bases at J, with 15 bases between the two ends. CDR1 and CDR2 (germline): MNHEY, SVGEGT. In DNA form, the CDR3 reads TGTGCCAGCAGTCCCGTCGGATGGGGTAACACTGAAGCTTTCTTT. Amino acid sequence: CASSPVGWGNTEAFF.

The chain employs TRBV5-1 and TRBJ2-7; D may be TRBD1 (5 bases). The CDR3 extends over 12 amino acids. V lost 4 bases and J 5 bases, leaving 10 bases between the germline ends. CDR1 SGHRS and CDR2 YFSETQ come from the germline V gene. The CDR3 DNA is TGCGCCAGCAGCGGCCTGACAGACGAGCAGTACTTC. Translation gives CASSGLTDEQYF.

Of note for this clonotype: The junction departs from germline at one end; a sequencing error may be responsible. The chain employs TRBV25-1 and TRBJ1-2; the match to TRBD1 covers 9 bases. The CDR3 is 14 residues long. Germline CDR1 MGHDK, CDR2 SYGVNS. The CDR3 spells CDSSVGTGLGGYTF. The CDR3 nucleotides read TGTGACAGCAGTGTAGGGACAGGGCTGGGAGGCTACACCTTC.

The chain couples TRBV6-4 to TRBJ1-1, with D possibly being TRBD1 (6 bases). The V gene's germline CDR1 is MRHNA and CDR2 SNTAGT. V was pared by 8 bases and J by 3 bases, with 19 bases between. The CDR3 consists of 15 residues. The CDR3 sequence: CASALNEGGHTEAFF. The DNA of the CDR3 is TGTGCCAGCGCCCTGAATGAAGGGGGGCACACTGAAGCTTTCTTT.

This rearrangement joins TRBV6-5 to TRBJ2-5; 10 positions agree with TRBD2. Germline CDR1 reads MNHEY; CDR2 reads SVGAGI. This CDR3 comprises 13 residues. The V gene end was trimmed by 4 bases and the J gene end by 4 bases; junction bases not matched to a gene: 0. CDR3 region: CASSLAGGETQYF. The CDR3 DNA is TGTGCCAGCAGTTTAGCGGGAGGAGAGACCCAGTACTTC.

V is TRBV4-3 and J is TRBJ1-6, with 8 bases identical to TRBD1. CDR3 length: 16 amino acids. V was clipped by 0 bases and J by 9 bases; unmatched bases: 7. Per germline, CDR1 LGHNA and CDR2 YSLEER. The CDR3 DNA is TGCGCCAGCAGCCAAGATGGACAGGGAGTAAGTTCACCCCTCCACTTT. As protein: CASSQDGQGVSSPLHF.